The present T cell receptor beta chain was sequenced within a study of T-cell memory formation after mild COVID-19. Study results and caveats: Memory cells collected pre-infection included some clones that later responded, suggesting cross-reactive memory joined. SARS-CoV-2 specificity of second-wave clones peaking day 37 was unconfirmed.

This clonotype was seen only a few times. Its antigen is still unknown. UMIs and sample barcodes were carried by the TCR alpha and TCR beta cDNA libraries that 5'RACE produced using constant-segment primers. Using its own MiXCR run on the 5' RACE reads, TCRdb lists one record per CDR3 protein. The sample contains hundreds of thousands of distinct CDR3 sequences, 7.5% to 9.5% of which appear only once. This TCR came from a man between 18 and 35 years old who had mild COVID-19 (a few samples of this study predate the infection). Cell type and time point are not known. Source material: PBMCs or a T cell subset sorted from them (not recorded which).

The CDR3, as DNA: TGTGCCAGCAGCCGGTCCGGGACTTACACAGATACGCAGTATTTT. Translated, it gives CASSRSGTYTDTQYF. J is TRBJ2-3 and V is TRBV14, with D possibly matching TRBD2 (6 bases). The CDR3 sequence is 15 residues long. V lost 4 bases and J lost 2, with 13 bases in between. Per germline, CDR1 SGHDN and CDR2 FVKESK.